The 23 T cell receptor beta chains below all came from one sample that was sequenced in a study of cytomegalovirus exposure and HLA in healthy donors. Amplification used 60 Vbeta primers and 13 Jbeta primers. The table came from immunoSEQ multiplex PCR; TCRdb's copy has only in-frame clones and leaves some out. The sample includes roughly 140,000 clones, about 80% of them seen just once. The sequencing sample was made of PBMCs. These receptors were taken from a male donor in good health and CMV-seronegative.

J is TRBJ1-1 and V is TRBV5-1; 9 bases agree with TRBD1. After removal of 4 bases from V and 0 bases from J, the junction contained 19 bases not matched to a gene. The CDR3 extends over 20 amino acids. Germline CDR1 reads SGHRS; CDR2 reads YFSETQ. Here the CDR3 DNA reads TGCGCCAGCAGCCCGGGGCCCGGGACAGGGAGACGGATCATGAACACTGAAGCTTTCTTT. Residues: CASSPGPGTGRRIMNTEAFF.

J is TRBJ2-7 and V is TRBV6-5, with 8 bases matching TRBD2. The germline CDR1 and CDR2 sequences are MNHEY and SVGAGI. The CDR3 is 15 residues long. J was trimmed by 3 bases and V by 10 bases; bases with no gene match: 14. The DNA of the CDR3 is TGTGCCACAGGGTTGGGGATAGCGGGACACTACGAGCAGTACTTC. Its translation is CATGLGIAGHYEQYF.

The chain's CDR3 is CASIFWGGEQYF. CDR3 nucleotide sequence: TGTGCCAGCATATTCTGGGGGGGCGAGCAGTACTTC. The rearrangement uses TRBV2 and TRBJ2-7; 7 bases line up with TRBD2. Germline-derived CDR1 and CDR2 are SNHLY and FYNNEI. The CDR3 is 12 residues long. J was trimmed by 6 bases and V by 7 bases; bases with no gene match: 6.

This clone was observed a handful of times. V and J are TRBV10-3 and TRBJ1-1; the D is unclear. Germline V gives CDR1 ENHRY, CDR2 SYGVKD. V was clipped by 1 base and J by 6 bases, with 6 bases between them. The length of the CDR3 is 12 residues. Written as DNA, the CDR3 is TGTGCCATCAGTGAGTATCAGGCTGAAGCTTTCTTT. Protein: CAISEYQAEAFF.

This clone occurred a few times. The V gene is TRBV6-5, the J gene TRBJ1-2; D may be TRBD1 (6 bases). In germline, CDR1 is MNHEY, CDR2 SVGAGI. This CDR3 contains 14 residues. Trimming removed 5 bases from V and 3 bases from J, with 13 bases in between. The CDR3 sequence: CASSVAGVDYGYTF. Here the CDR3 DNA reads TGTGCCAGCAGTGTAGCAGGGGTGGACTATGGCTACACCTTC.

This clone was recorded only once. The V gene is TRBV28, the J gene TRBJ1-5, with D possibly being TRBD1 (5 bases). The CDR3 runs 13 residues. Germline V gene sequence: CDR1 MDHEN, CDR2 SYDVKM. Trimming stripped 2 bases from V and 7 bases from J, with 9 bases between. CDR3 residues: CASSLRTGQPQHF. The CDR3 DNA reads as TGTGCCAGCAGTTTACGCACAGGCCAGCCCCAGCATTTT.

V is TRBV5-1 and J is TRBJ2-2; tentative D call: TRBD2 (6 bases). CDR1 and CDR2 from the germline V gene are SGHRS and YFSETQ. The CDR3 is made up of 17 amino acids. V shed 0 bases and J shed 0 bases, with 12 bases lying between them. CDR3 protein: CASSLEARGTNTGELFF. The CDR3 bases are TGCGCCAGCAGCTTGGAAGCGCGGGGCACGAACACCGGGGAGCTGTTTTTT.

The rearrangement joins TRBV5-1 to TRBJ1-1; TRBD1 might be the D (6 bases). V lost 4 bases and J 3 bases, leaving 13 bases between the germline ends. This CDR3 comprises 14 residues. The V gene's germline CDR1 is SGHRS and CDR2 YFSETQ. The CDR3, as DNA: TGCGCCAGCAGCCTTGGACAGCTCTACACTGAAGCTTTCTTT. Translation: CASSLGQLYTEAFF.

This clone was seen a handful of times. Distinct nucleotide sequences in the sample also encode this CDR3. The CDR3 is CASSVGTSGTDTQYF. CDR3 DNA: TGTGCCAGCAGCGTTGGGACTAGCGGCACAGATACGCAGTATTTT. The chain has TRBV9 and TRBJ2-3; 10 bases line up with TRBD2. The V gene's germline CDR1 is SGDLS and CDR2 YYNGEE. The CDR3 has 15 amino acids. The V segment lost 2 bases and the J segment 1 base; nucleotides outside the gene matches: 1.

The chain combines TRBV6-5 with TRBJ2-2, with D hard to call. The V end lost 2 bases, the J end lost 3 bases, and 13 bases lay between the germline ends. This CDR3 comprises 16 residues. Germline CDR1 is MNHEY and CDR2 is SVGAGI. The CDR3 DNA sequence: TGTGCCAGCAGTTACAGTATACACACCTACACCGGGGAGCTGTTTTTT. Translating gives CASSYSIHTYTGELFF.

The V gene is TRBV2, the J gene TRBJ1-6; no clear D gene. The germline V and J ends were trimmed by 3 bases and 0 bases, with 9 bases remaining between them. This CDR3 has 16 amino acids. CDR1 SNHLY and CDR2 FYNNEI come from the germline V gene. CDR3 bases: TGTGCCAGCAGTGATTCACAAAGCTCCTATAATTCACCCCTCCACTTT. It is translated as CASSDSQSSYNSPLHF.

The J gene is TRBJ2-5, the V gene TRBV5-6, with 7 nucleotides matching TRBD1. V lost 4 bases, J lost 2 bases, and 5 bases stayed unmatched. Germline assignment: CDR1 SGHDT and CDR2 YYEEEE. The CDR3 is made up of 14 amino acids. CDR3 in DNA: TGTGCCAGCAGCGGGCCGGGACAGCAAGAGACCCAGTACTTC. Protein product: CASSGPGQQETQYF.

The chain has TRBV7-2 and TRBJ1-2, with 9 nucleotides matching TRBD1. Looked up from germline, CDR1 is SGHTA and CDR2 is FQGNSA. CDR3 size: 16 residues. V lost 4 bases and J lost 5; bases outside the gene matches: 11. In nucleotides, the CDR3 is TGTGCCAGCAGCTACAGTATTACAGGGGGCCTATATGGCTACACCTTC. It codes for CASSYSITGGLYGYTF.

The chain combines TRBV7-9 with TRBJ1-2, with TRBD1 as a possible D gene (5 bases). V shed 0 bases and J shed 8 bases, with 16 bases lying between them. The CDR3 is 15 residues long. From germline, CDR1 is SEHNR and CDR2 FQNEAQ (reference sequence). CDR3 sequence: CASSLAATESEGYTF. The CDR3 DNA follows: TGTGCCAGCAGCTTAGCAGCGACAGAGAGTGAAGGCTACACCTTC.

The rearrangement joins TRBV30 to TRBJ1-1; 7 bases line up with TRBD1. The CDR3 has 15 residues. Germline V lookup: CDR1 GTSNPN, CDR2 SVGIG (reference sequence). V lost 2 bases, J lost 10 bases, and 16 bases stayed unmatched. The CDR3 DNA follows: TGTGCCTGGAGTCTCCGGACGGGACAGCTACCGAGAGCTTTCTTT. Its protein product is CAWSLRTGQLPRAFF.

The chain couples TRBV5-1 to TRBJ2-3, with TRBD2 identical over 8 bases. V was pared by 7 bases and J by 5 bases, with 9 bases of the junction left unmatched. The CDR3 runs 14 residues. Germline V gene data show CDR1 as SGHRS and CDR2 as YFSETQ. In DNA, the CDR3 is TGCGCCAGCCGAGTCGCGGGGGGTGGAGATACGCAGTATTTT. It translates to CASRVAGGGDTQYF. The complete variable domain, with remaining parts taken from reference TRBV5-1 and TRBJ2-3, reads KAGVTQTPRYLIKTRGQQVTLSCSPISGHRSVSWYQQTPGQGLQFLFEYFSETQRNKGNFPGRFSGRQFSNSRSEMNVSTLELGDSALYLCASRVAGGGDTQYFGPGTRLTVL.

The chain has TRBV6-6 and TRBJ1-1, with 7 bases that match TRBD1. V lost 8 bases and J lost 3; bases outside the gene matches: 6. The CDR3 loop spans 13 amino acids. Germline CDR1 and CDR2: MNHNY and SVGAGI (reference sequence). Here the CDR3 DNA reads TGTGCCAGCCATACAGGGGCGCACACTGAAGCTTTCTTT. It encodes CASHTGAHTEAFF.

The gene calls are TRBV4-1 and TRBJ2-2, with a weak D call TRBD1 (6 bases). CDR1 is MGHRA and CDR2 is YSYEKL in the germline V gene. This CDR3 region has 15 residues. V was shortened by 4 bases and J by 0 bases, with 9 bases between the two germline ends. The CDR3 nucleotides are TGCGCCAGCAGCCGACAGGAGGCGAACACCGGGGAGCTGTTTTTT. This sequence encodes CASSRQEANTGELFF.

The CDR3 coding sequence is TGTGCCAGCAGTGAAGGTTACCGGTATGGCTACACCTTC. It codes for CASSEGYRYGYTF. The rearrangement links TRBV2 to TRBJ1-2; no firm D call. The CDR3 is 13 residues long. Germline V gene lookup returns CDR1 SNHLY and CDR2 FYNNEI. The V gene lost 1 base and the J gene lost 5 bases, with 8 bases spanning the gap.

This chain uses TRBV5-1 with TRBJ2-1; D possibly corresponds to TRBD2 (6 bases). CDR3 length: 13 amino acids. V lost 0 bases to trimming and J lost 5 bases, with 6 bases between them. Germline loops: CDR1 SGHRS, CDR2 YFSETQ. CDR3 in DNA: TGCGCCAGCAGCTTGGGGAGGGACAATGAGCAGTTCTTC. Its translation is CASSLGRDNEQFF.

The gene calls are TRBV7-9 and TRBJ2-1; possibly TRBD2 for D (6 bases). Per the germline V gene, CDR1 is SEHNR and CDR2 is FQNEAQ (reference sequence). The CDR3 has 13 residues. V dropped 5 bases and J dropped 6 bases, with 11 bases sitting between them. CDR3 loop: CASSRVGGNEQFF. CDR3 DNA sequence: TGTGCCAGCAGCAGGGTGGGGGGCAATGAGCAGTTCTTC.

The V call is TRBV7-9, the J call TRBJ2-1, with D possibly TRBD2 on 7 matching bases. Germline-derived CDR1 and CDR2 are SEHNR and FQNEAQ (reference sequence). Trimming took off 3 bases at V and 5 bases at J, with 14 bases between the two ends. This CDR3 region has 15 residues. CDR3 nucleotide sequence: TGTGCCAGCAGCTTGGGGGGGGGCCCCAACAATGAGCAGTTCTTC. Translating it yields CASSLGGGPNNEQFF.

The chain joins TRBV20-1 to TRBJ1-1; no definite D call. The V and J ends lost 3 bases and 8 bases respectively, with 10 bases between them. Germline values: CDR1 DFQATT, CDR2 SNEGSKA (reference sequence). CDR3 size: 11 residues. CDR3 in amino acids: CSASPGLEAFF. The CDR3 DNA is TGCAGTGCTAGCCCCGGTCTGGAAGCTTTCTTT.